This T cell receptor (beta chain) originates from a study of blood T cell repertoires in COVID-19. Overall study: Nucleic acid was either cDNA or gDNA, and it came from T cells, B-cell-depleted T cells, or PBMCs.

Measured with immunoSEQ multiplex PCR; TCRdb has only the in-frame clones, and not every one. This sample carries approximately 260,000 clones, roughly 87% of them seen once, and the ten largest clones take more than 6%. Sequencing was done on a sample of peripheral blood. The sequence came from a man aged 60 to 75 who had recovered from COVID-19.

The CDR3 spells CSAINTGELFF. CDR3 nucleotide sequence: TGCAGTGCTATAAACACCGGGGAGCTGTTTTTT. J is TRBJ2-2 and V is TRBV20-1; D remains unclear. This CDR3 spans 11 amino acids. Trimming took 4 bases from V and 2 from J, leaving 2 bases between them. Germline loops: CDR1 DFQATT, CDR2 SNEGSKA (reference sequence).